These 21 T cell receptor beta chains came from one sample sequenced in a study of human T cells and chemical hapten exposure. This sample's time point: patch test 1, 2 weeks after DPC sensitization. Treatment of the sample: therapeutic diphenylcyclopropenone sensitization with weekly scalp DPC. TCRdb fed the RACE reads into MiXCR, producing one record per CDR3 protein. This sample has around 99,000 distinct CDR3 sequences; around 12% occur once, and the top ten carry approximately 2.1%. The sample in question was whole blood, obtained in connection with sensitization to the hapten diphenylcyclopropenone (DPC). The receptors derive from a woman in her forties with alopecia areata. Some clones in this sample may be carry-over from other donors' samples.

The table lists this clonotype with a few counts. This chain uses TRBV7-2 with TRBJ2-5; TRBD1 matches 8 bases. The V gene's germline CDR1 is SGHTA and CDR2 FQGNSA. After removal of 5 bases from V and 4 bases from J, the junction contained 6 bases not matched to a gene. The CDR3 is 14 amino acids. CDR3 sequence (DNA): TGTGCCAGCAGCCGTGGACAGGGCGGAGAGACCCAGTACTTC. This encodes CASSRGQGGETQYF.

This clonotype was observed many times. This chain's CDR3 is CASSNRDYVNEQFF. CDR3 coding DNA: TGCGCCAGCAGTAACCGGGACTACGTCAATGAGCAGTTCTTC. The V and J genes are TRBV4-3 and TRBJ2-1; 7 bases map to TRBD2. The length of the CDR3 is 14 residues. Per the germline V gene, CDR1 is LGHNA and CDR2 is YSLEER. V shed 6 bases, J shed 6 bases, and the junction held 8 bases outside the gene matches.

This clonotype was observed a handful of times. The V gene is TRBV5-1, the J gene TRBJ2-5, with D possibly TRBD1 on 5 matching bases. CDR1 and CDR2 from the germline V gene are SGHRS and YFSETQ. The CDR3 length is 14 residues. V lost 0 bases and J 2 bases, leaving 8 bases between the germline ends. CDR3 sequence: CASSLAQDQETQYF. In DNA form, the CDR3 reads TGCGCCAGCAGCTTGGCACAGGATCAAGAGACCCAGTACTTC.

This clonotype was seen a few times. The chain links TRBV11-2 to TRBJ2-5; possibly TRBD1 for D (6 bases). The CDR3 spans 15 residues. Germline lookup yields CDR1 SGHAT and CDR2 FQNNGV. V was shortened by 3 bases and J by 1 base, with 12 bases between the two germline ends. The CDR3 region is CASSLLRGAQETQYF. In nucleotides, the CDR3 is TGTGCCAGCAGCTTGCTCAGGGGTGCCCAAGAGACCCAGTACTTC.

The CDR3 nucleotides read TGTGCCAGCAGCTTAAACTGGAGGGCTGGGGAGACCCAGTACTTC. This codes for CASSLNWRAGETQYF. The chain joins TRBV7-2 to TRBJ2-5, with a possible D match to TRBD2 (6 bases). The V and J ends lost 2 bases and 5 bases respectively, with 15 bases between them. The CDR3 runs 15 residues. CDR1 is SGHTA and CDR2 is FQGNSA in the germline V gene.

This clonotype was observed a handful of times. The rearrangement joins TRBV4-1 to TRBJ2-7, with D uncertain. V was pared by 1 base and J by 4 bases, with 8 bases between. Germline CDR1 and CDR2: MGHRA and YSYEKL. The CDR3 has 13 residues. The CDR3: CASSQVGGYEQYF. The DNA for the CDR3 is TGCGCCAGCAGCCAAGTAGGCGGATACGAGCAGTACTTC.

This chain links TRBV28 with TRBJ2-1; TRBD2 might be the D (6 bases). Trimming removed 2 bases at V and 15 bases at J, with 11 bases between. CDR3 length: 11 residues. Germline V CDR1 and CDR2: MDHEN, SYDVKM. CDR3 nucleotides: TGTGCCAGCAGTTTAGCGGGAACGGGGTTCTTC. It yields the protein CASSLAGTGFF.

This clonotype was seen only a few times. The gene calls are TRBV27 and TRBJ1-1; D not certain. Trimming removed 6 bases from V and 0 bases from J, with 11 bases in between. This CDR3 contains 14 residues. Germline CDR1 MNHEY, CDR2 SMNVEV (reference sequence). CDR3 DNA: TGTGCCAGCAGAGAGATACCCATGAACACTGAAGCTTTCTTT. It codes for CASREIPMNTEAFF.

This chain connects TRBV20-1 to TRBJ2-7, with 8 nucleotides matching TRBD1. The CDR3 runs 13 residues. After removal of 1 base from V and 6 bases from J, the junction contained 5 bases not matched to a gene. Looked up from germline, CDR1 is DFQATT and CDR2 is SNEGSKA (reference sequence). The CDR3 loop is CSARGRGLGEQYF. The CDR3 coding sequence is TGCAGTGCTAGAGGCAGGGGGCTGGGCGAGCAGTACTTC.

This clonotype was recorded at least ten times. DNA of the CDR3: TGTGCCAGCGGCGCCGGGACAGGGGGCCAAGAGACCCAGTACTTC. It is translated as CASGAGTGGQETQYF. The chain recombines TRBV6-2 or TRBV6-3 with TRBJ2-5, with 11 positions matching TRBD1. The junction had 6 bases not matched to a gene; V was cut back by 8 bases and J by 1 base. This CDR3 is 15 amino acids long. Per the germline V gene, CDR1 is MNHEY and CDR2 is SVGEGT.

The chain employs TRBV28 and TRBJ2-3, with TRBD2 as a possible D gene (6 bases). Between the trimmed V and J ends, which lost 7 bases and 2 bases, there was a span of 16 bases. Per germline, CDR1 MDHEN and CDR2 SYDVKM. The CDR3 loop spans 15 amino acids. The CDR3 loop is CASNRGRGFTDTQYF. In DNA, the CDR3 is TGTGCCAGCAACCGCGGACGGGGGTTCACAGATACGCAGTATTTT.

This clonotype showed up just a few times. V usage is TRBV3-1 and J usage is TRBJ2-1; D is uncertain. CDR1 and CDR2 from the germline V gene are LGHDT and YNNKEL (reference sequence). Trimming removed 4 bases from V and 7 bases from J, with 14 bases in between. This CDR3 is 14 amino acids long. The CDR3 sequence is CASSPVSRRNEQFF. CDR3 nucleotide sequence: TGTGCCAGCAGCCCGGTCTCGCGTAGAAATGAGCAGTTCTTC.

This sequence joins TRBV3-2 and TRBJ1-1; TRBD1 reflects the table's D call only, with no check against the DNA. TRBV3-2 is tagged as a pseudogene. The CDR3 contains 15 residues. CDR3 residues: CASSHASMGHGEAFF. The CDR3 DNA follows: TGTGCCAGCAGCCATGCGAGCATGGGGCATGGTGAAGCTTTCTTT.

The chain has TRBV7-8 and TRBJ2-1, with D unclear. The CDR3 has 15 residues. Germline values: CDR1 SGHVS, CDR2 FQNEAQ. Deletions cut 1 base from V and 5 bases from J, with 12 bases between. Here the CDR3 reads CASSLEAHGDNEQFF. CDR3 bases: TGTGCCAGCAGCTTAGAGGCCCACGGAGACAATGAGCAGTTCTTC.

The rearrangement joins TRBV12-3 or TRBV12-4 to TRBJ2-7, with D unresolved. The CDR3 runs 15 residues. V was pared by 3 bases and J by 3 bases, with 15 bases between. CDR3 sequence reads: CASSLGRADYYEQYF. CDR3 DNA sequence: TGTGCCAGCAGTTTGGGTAGGGCGGATTACTACGAGCAGTACTTC.

This rearrangement joins TRBV27 to TRBJ2-7; 8 nucleotides match TRBD1. V dropped 4 bases and J dropped 1; count of bases not matched to a gene: 6. This CDR3 spans 15 amino acids. In germline, CDR1 is MNHEY, CDR2 SMNVEV (reference sequence). The CDR3 coding sequence is TGTGCCAGCAGTTCACCGGGACAGGCGTCCTACGAGCAGTACTTC. As protein: CASSSPGQASYEQYF.

This clonotype was observed a handful of times. The CDR3, as DNA: TGTGCCAGCAGCCGGCCGGGACAGGGAAAGGAGCAGTTCTTC. Its translation: CASSRPGQGKEQFF. The V call is TRBV5-4, the J call TRBJ2-1, with TRBD1 matching 9 bases. The V gene end was trimmed by 4 bases and the J gene end by 10 bases; junction bases not matched to a gene: 9. The CDR3 runs to 14 residues. Germline loops: CDR1 SGHNT, CDR2 YYREEE (reference sequence).

The gene calls are TRBV4-3 and TRBJ1-2, with a weak D call TRBD1 (5 bases). The CDR3 has 17 amino acids. The germline V gene encodes CDR1 LGHNA and CDR2 YSLEER. The ends were cut back, 0 bases at V and 2 bases at J, with 16 bases in the middle. Here the CDR3 reads CASSQDVATGHNYGYTF. The CDR3 DNA sequence: TGCGCCAGCAGCCAAGATGTGGCCACAGGTCACAACTATGGCTACACCTTC.

This chain uses TRBV9 with TRBJ2-7, with 9 bases lining up with TRBD2. Germline-derived CDR1 and CDR2 are SGDLS and YYNGEE. V gave up 2 bases and J gave up 5 bases; unmatched junction bases: 5. The length of the CDR3 is 14 residues. CDR3 bases: TGTGCCAGCAGCGTTAGCGGGAGTAGCGACGAGCAGTACTTC. This gives the protein CASSVSGSSDEQYF. The variable domain in full, with the rest retrieved from reference TRBV9 and TRBJ2-7, is DSGVTQTPKHLITATGQRVTLRCSPRSGDLSVYWYQQSLDQGLQFLIQYYNGEERAKGNILERFSAQQFPDLHSELNLSSLELGDSALYFCASSVSGSSDEQYFGPGTRLTVT.

This clonotype has a handful of counts. The chain couples TRBV6-2 or TRBV6-3 to TRBJ2-1; 13 bases map to TRBD2. CDR3 length: 15 residues. The trim removed 2 bases at V and 9 bases at J, leaving 4 bases unmatched. Germline CDR1 is MNHEY and CDR2 is SVGEGT. The CDR3 here is CASSYGRLAGGEQFF. The DNA of the CDR3 is TGTGCCAGCAGTTACGGTCGACTAGCGGGAGGTGAGCAGTTCTTC.

The chain uses TRBV28 and TRBJ2-7, with 9 bases lining up with TRBD1. The CDR3 extends over 15 amino acids. CDR1 is MDHEN, CDR2 SYDVKM, per germline. Trimming at V came to 4 bases and at J to 2 bases, leaving 6 bases not matched to a gene. CDR3 DNA: TGTGCCAGCAGTTCGGCCGGGACAGGGACCTACGAGCAGTACTTC. This translates into CASSSAGTGTYEQYF. The whole variable domain, remainder taken from reference TRBV28 and TRBJ2-7, is DVKVTQSSRYLVKRTGEKVFLECVQDMDHENMFWYRQDPGLGLRLIYFSYDVKMKEKGDIPEGYSVSREKKERFSLILESASTNQTSMYLCASSSAGTGTYEQYFGPGTRLTVT.